This TCR beta chain was documented in a study of T cells in Graves' hyperthyroidism and ophthalmopathy. Study results and limitations: The blood repertoire included most of the expanded thyroid clonotypes above 0.001. Ophthalmopathy prediction by the model preceded onset by a median about 6.3 months.

V was cut by 5 bases and J by 8 bases, with 9 bases left in between. CDR3 length: 11 residues. Germline V gene sequence: CDR1 SQVTM, CDR2 ANQGSEA. RNA transcripts served as the template for amplifying TCR beta CDR3 regions. Primed by the HTBI set, a first-round RT-PCR was run on the TCR CDR3. TCRdb independently ran MiXCR on the multiplex PCR reads; one entry per CDR3 protein. In the table there are roughly 800,000 distinct CDR3 sequences, roughly 40% of which are singletons. Concerning this clonotype: What it binds is unknown.

Input material: blood. The TCR was taken from a man between 18 and 29 years old with Graves' hyperthyroidism. The chain has TRBV29-1 and TRBJ2-2; no clear D. CDR3 amino acids: CSVPTTGELFF. CDR3 DNA sequence: TGCAGCGTTCCGACGACTGGGGAGCTGTTTTTT.